This T cell receptor (beta chain) was captured in a study of T cells in Graves' hyperthyroidism and ophthalmopathy. The overall study: Before treatment of any kind, peripheral blood was taken at initial diagnosis. Findings and caveats of the study: Blood also showed most of the thyroid clonotypes that were expanded above 0.001.

There are a few counts of this clonotype. What it binds is not known. The TCR beta CDR3 regions underwent amplification using RNA transcripts as the source. The HTBI primer set served for first-round RT-PCR of the TCR CDR3. TCRdb itself ran the multiplex PCR reads through MiXCR, one entry per CDR3 protein. The table shows about 350,000 distinct CDR3 sequences, with 13% to 15% occurring only once. The J segment lost 2 bases and the V segment lost 5 bases, leaving 4 bases of the junction unmatched. In germline, CDR1 is SGHAT, CDR2 FQDESV (reference sequence). This CDR3 comprises 15 residues. Uncontrolled infection, other autoimmune disease, pregnancy or lactation led to exclusion.

The sample comprised blood. This sequence joins TRBV11-1 and TRBJ2-3; 10 bases fit TRBD1. The source is a woman aged 55-69 years with Graves' ophthalmopathy. The CDR3, as DNA: TGTGCCAGCAGCAGAGGGACAGGGGCCACAGATACGCAGTATTTT. This encodes CASSRGTGATDTQYF.